Detailed here is one T cell receptor beta chain. Its antigen is as yet unknown. The data stem from a study of OX40 agonist ivuxolimab in advanced cancers. Study overall: Patients in the trial were receiving intravenous ivuxolimab every 2 weeks, at doses of 0.01 to 10 mg/kg. The dose-escalation cohort was over 65% male, with a mean age of approximately 62 years, ranging roughly 23 to 79.

Clones were sequenced by immunoSEQ multiplex PCR, and TCRdb holds only the in-frame ones, with some missing. The data hold 40,000 to 60,000 clones, with 84% observed a single time. The study's findings and limits: Circulating CD4+ and CD8+ T cells showed clonal expansion by week 6 at 0.1 to 3.0 mg/kg.

Germline-derived CDR1 and CDR2 are MNHNY and SVGAGI (reference sequence). The CDR3 is 14 amino acids. V shed 3 bases and J shed 7 bases, with 16 bases lying between them. Any history of autoimmune disease or systemic immunosuppression disqualified patients. The chain links TRBV6-6 to TRBJ2-7, with D tentatively TRBD1 (5 bases). This specimen was CD4+ or CD8+ T cells sorted from blood, taken in a trial of the OX40 agonist ivuxolimab. This sequence originates from an adult with an advanced solid tumor such as melanoma, head and neck, liver or kidney cancer. The CDR3 DNA reads as TGTGCCAGCAGTTATATTGGCAGGGTGGGAGAGCAGTACTTC. Amino acids: CASSYIGRVGEQYF.